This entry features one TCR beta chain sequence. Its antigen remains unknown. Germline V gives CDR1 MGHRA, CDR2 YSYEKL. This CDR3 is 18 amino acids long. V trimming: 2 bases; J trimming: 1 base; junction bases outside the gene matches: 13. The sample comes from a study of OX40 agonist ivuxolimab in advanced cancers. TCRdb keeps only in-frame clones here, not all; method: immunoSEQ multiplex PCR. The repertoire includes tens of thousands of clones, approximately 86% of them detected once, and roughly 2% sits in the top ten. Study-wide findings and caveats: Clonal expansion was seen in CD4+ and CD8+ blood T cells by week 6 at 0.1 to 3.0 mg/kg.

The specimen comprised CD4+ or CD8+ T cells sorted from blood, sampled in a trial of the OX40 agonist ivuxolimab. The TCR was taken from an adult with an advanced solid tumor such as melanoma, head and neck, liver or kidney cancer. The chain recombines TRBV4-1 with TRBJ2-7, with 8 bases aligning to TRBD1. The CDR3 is CASSQSRTGYFRSYEQYF. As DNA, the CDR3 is TGCGCCAGCAGCCAAAGTCGGACAGGGTATTTTAGGTCCTACGAGCAGTACTTC.